Shown below are 9 T cell receptor beta chains from a single sample sequenced in a study of T cells in Graves' hyperthyroidism and ophthalmopathy. Amplified regions were TCR beta CDR3 sequences from RNA transcripts. The study used the HTBI primer set for a first-round RT-PCR of the TCR CDR3. TCRdb fed the multiplex PCR reads into MiXCR, producing one record per CDR3 protein. The sample lists about 200,000 distinct CDR3 sequences, about a sixth occurring once. The sample consisted of blood. All receptors come from a man aged 35 to 55 with Graves' hyperthyroidism.

V gene TRBV6-4 combines with J gene TRBJ2-3; 11 bases map to TRBD2. Trimming cost V 4 bases and J 2 bases; bases outside gene matches: 2. CDR1 is MRHNA and CDR2 is SNTAGT in the germline V gene. The CDR3 consists of 15 residues. The CDR3: CASSASGGNTDTQYF. CDR3 bases: TGTGCCAGCAGTGCTAGCGGGGGGAACACAGATACGCAGTATTTT.

This clonotype was found many times. The chain links TRBV7-9 to TRBJ1-5; D not resolved. V was clipped by 5 bases and J by 0 bases, with 11 bases between them. The CDR3 is made up of 15 amino acids. Germline CDR1 reads SEHNR; CDR2 reads FQNEAQ (reference sequence). The DNA of the CDR3 is TGTGCCAGCAGCGGAAGGCATCCTAGCAATCAGCCCCAGCATTTT. Protein product: CASSGRHPSNQPQHF.

CDR3 in DNA: TGCAGTGTGCGGGGTCTTGGGAACGAGCAGTACTTC. Translated: CSVRGLGNEQYF. J is TRBJ2-7 and V is TRBV20-1; D possibly corresponds to TRBD2 (6 bases). V shed 7 bases and J shed 5 bases, with 15 bases lying between them. Germline V CDR1 and CDR2: DFQATT, SNEGSKA (reference sequence). The CDR3 runs to 12 residues.

The sample holds many counts of this clonotype. The chain is built from TRBV5-1 and TRBJ1-1; possibly TRBD1 for D (6 bases). This CDR3 is 14 amino acids long. V was trimmed by 4 bases and J by 4 bases, leaving 14 bases between them. In germline, CDR1 is SGHRS, CDR2 YFSETQ. CDR3 residues: CASSPEQGGTEAFF. The CDR3 DNA follows: TGCGCCAGCAGCCCGGAACAGGGTGGCACTGAAGCTTTCTTT.

The chain couples TRBV5-4 to TRBJ2-1, with 9 bases fitting TRBD2. This CDR3 contains 16 residues. J lost 6 bases, V lost 0 bases, and 7 bases had no gene match. Germline CDR1 and CDR2: SGHNT and YYREEE (reference sequence). CDR3 in DNA: TGTGCCAGCAGCTTGGCGGGAAGCGGGGGGCTCAATGAGCAGTTCTTC. Translation gives CASSLAGSGGLNEQFF. Full variable domain (rest looked up from reference TRBV5-4 and TRBJ2-1): ETGVTQSPTHLIKTRGQQVTLRCSSQSGHNTVSWYQQALGQGPQFIFQYYREEENGRGNFPPRFSGLQFPNYSSELNVNALELDDSALYLCASSLAGSGGLNEQFFGPGTRLTVL.

The sample holds a few counts of this clonotype. Here the CDR3 DNA reads TGTGCCAGCTCACCACAAGCACTAGCGGGTCTGAACACCGGGGAGCTGTTTTTT. Protein sequence: CASSPQALAGLNTGELFF. The chain employs TRBV18 and TRBJ2-2; 9 positions agree with TRBD2. After removal of 1 base from V and 1 base from J, the junction contained 7 bases not matched to a gene. The CDR3 length is 18 residues. CDR1 is KGHSH, CDR2 LQKENI, per germline.

This clonotype has at least ten counts. The V and J genes are TRBV6-1 and TRBJ1-1; D ambiguous. V lost 6 bases to trimming and J lost 2 bases, with 16 bases between them. CDR1 and CDR2 (germline): MNHNS, SASEGT. The CDR3 runs to 15 residues. CDR3 DNA sequence: TGTGCCAGCAGCACCCCTGAAGCAGCCAACACTGAAGCTTTCTTT. It is translated as CASSTPEAANTEAFF.

This clonotype was counted between two and nine times. This may stem from a read error, because a much larger clone lies one nucleotide away. V gene TRBV30 combines with J gene TRBJ2-1; D is undetermined. This CDR3 comprises 13 residues. Per the germline V gene, CDR1 is GTSNPN and CDR2 is SVGIG (reference sequence). CDR3: CASSPWTDNEQFF. For the CDR3, the DNA is TGTGCCTCGAGTCCTTGGACCGACAATGAGCAGTTCTTC.

This clonotype was picked up many times. The chain couples TRBV6-1 to TRBJ1-5; the match to TRBD1 covers 7 bases. Germline values: CDR1 MNHNS, CDR2 SASEGT. This CDR3 has 14 amino acids. V dropped 6 bases and J dropped 0; count of bases not matched to a gene: 2. The CDR3 protein is CASRTGNSNQPQHF. In DNA form, the CDR3 reads TGTGCCAGCAGGACAGGGAATAGCAATCAGCCCCAGCATTTT.